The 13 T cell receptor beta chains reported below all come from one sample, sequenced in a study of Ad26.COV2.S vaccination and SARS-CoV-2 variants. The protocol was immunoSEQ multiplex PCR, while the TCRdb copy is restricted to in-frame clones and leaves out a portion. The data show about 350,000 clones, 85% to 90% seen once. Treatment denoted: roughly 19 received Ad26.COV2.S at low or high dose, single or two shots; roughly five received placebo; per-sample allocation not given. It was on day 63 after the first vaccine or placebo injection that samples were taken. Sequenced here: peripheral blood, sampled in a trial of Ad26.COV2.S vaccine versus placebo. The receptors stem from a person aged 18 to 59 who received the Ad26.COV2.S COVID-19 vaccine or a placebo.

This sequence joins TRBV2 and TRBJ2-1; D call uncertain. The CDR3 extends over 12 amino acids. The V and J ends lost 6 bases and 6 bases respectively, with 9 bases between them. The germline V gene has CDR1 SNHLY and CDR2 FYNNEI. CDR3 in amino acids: CASRPSINEQFF. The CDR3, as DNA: TGTGCCAGCAGGCCCTCTATCAATGAGCAGTTCTTC.

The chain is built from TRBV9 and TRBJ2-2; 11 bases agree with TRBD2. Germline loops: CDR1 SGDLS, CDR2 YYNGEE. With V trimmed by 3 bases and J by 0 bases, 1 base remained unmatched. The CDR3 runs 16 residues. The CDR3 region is CASSAGLAANTGELFF. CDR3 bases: TGTGCCAGCAGCGCGGGACTAGCGGCGAACACCGGGGAGCTGTTTTTT.

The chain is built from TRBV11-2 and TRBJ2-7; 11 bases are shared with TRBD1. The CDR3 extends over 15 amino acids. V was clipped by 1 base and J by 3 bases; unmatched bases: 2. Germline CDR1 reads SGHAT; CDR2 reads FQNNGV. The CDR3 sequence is CASSLGTGGFYEQYF. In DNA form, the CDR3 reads TGTGCCAGCAGCTTAGGGACAGGGGGCTTCTACGAGCAGTACTTC.

The CDR3 bases are TGTGCCAGCAGCCGTGAAGGGGCGACGAACACCGGGGAGCTGTTTTTT. Its translation: CASSREGATNTGELFF. This sequence joins TRBV5-4 and TRBJ2-2, with D perhaps matching TRBD1 (5 bases). This CDR3 is 16 amino acids long. Germline assignment: CDR1 SGHNT and CDR2 YYREEE (reference sequence). V lost 4 bases to trimming and J lost 0 bases, with 13 bases between them.

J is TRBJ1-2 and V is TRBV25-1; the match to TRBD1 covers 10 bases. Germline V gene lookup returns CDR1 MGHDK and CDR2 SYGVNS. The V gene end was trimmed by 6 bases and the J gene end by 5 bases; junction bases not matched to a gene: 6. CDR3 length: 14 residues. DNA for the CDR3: TGTGCCAGCAGCGAGACAGGGGGCGGTTATGGCTACACCTTC. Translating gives CASSETGGGYGYTF.

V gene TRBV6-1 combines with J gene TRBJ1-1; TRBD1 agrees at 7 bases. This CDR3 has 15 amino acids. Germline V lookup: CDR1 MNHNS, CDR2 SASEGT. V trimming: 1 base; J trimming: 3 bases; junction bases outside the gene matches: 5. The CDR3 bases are TGTGCCAGCAGTGAAGACAGGGGAAAGTACACTGAAGCTTTCTTT. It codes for CASSEDRGKYTEAFF.

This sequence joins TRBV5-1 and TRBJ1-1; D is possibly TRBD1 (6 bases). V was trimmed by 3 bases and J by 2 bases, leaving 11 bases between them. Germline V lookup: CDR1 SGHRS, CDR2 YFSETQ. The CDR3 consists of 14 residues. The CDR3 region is CASSSLQGNTEAFF. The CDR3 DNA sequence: TGCGCCAGCAGCTCTTTACAGGGTAACACTGAAGCTTTCTTT.

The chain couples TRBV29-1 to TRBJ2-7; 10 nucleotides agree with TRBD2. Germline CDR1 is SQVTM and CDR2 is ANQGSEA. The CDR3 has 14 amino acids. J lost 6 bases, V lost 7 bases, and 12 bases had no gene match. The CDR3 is CSAGAGTSVREQYF. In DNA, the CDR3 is TGCAGCGCGGGAGCCGGGACTAGCGTCCGCGAGCAGTACTTC.

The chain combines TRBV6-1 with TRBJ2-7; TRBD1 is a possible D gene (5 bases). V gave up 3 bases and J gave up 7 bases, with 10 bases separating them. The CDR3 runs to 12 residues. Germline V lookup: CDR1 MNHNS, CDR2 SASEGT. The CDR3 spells CASSEVRVEQYF. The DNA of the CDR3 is TGTGCCAGCAGTGAGGTCAGGGTGGAGCAGTACTTC.

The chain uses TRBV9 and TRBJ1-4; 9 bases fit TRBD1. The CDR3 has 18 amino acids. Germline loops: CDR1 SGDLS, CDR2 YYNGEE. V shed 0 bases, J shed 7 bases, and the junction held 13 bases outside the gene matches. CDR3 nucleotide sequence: TGTGCCAGCAGCGTAGCTCCGGGACAGGGACTCATAGGTGAAAAACTGTTTTTT. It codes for CASSVAPGQGLIGEKLFF.

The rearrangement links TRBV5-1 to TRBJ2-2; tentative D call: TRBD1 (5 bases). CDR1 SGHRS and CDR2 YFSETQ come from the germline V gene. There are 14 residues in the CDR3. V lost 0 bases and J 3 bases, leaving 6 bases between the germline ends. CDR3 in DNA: TGCGCCAGCAGCTTGGTGGGGCACACCGGGGAGCTGTTTTTT. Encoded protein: CASSLVGHTGELFF.

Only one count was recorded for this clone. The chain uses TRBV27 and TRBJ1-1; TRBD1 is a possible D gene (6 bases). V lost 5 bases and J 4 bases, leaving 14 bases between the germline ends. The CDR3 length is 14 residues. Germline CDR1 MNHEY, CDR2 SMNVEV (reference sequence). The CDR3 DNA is TGTGCCAGCAGTCGGACAGCCTTGTTCACTGAAGCTTTCTTT. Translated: CASSRTALFTEAFF.

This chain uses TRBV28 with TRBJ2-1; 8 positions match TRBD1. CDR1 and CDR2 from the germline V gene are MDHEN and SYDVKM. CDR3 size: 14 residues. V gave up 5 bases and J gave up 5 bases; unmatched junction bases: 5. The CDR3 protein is CASSQTGVNNEQFF. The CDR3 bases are TGTGCCAGCAGTCAGACAGGGGTTAACAATGAGCAGTTCTTC.